This T cell receptor beta chain was captured in a study of T cells expressing NK-cell markers (dated by TCRdb to 2020 to 2021). In the study overall: Three sorted T-cell subsets (CD3+CD56+NKG2C+, CD3+CD56+NKG2C- and CD3+CD56-NKG2C+) from eight donors had their TCR beta-chain repertoires profiled. Among the eight sequenced donors, only one was HCMV-seronegative, while the other seven were HCMV-seropositive. The eight sequenced donors were randomly selected healthy volunteers, three men and five women. Illumina HiSeq 2000/2500, MiSeq or NextSeq was used to sequence libraries as 2 x 150 bp reads.

Comments on this clonotype: Its antigen is still unknown.

HCMV serostatus was determined by detecting HCMV-specific IgG in serum with a commercial ELISA kit. Peripheral blood mononuclear cells were isolated from blood by Ficoll density gradient centrifugation. General conclusions and limits of the study: Whether the expanded NKG2C-expressing T cell clones were specific for HCMV antigens was left unclear. Those dominant clonotypes were again the most abundant among CD3+CD56-NKG2C+ cells in a handful of donors, at roughly 25-60.1%. In roughly six donors, the dominant CD3+CD56+NKG2C+ clonotypes were among the top 10 CD8+ clonotypes and accounted for about 1.0-7.5% of CD8+ T cells.

Spanning cysteine to phenylalanine, the CDR3 consists of 15 amino acids. The DNA sequence is not available. CDR1 SNHLY and CDR2 FYNNEI were looked up in the germline V gene. Reads for this sample came from an Illumina HiSeq 2000. 5'RACE template switching, by which a universal primer site and unique molecular identifiers were added, was used to make TCR beta cDNA libraries. Synthesis of cDNA was primed from the TCR beta constant segment and was followed by two consecutive PCR amplification steps. In the original analysis: Reads were demultiplexed and grouped by UMI with MIGEC, and clonotypes were assembled and quantified with MiTCR. To exclude erroneous sequences, only TCR cDNA sequences supported by at least two reads were retained. Downstream repertoire analysis used the tcR package, and clonotypes were matched across fractions by CDR3 nucleotide sequence plus V segment. VDJmatch was used to annotate antigen specificity against VDJdb, with one amino acid substitution allowed in CDR3. Reprocessed by TCRdb, the reads give a single entry per CDR3 protein sequence, without DNA. Here the V and J calls rest on TCRdb's processing, not on the authors' analysis. The sample's records list about 120,000 distinct CDR3 sequences. The ten largest account for roughly 18% of the sample.

The sequence came from a woman between 18 and 75 years old in good health. The V and J genes are TRBV2 and TRBJ1-5; the TCRdb D gene call, TRBD1, has no DNA to confirm it. The sequenced sample was blood T cells: a sorted CD56 or NKG2C T cell subset, CD4+ or CD8+ T cells, or bulk PBMC T cells (not recorded which). The CDR3 amino acid sequence is: CASSEWPGGRQPQHF.